This T cell receptor (beta chain) stems from a study of blood T cell repertoires in COVID-19. For the study at large: The analysed material was cDNA or gDNA that came from T cells, B-cell-depleted T cells, or PBMCs.

How the authors handled the data: Estimation of nucleated cell counts relied on the amplification of reference gene primers. Measured with immunoSEQ multiplex PCR; TCRdb has only the in-frame clones, and not every one. The V and J calls and clone size come from that table; D and trimming were worked out from the DNA. The repertoire holds tens of thousands of clones, with less than 90% as singletons. The germline V gene encodes CDR1 KGHDR and CDR2 SFDVKD. This CDR3 is 11 amino acids long. The V end lost 3 bases, the J end lost 8 bases, and 4 bases lay between the germline ends. The chain combines TRBV24-1 with TRBJ2-1; no firm D call. Sequencing was performed on peripheral blood. This receptor was obtained from a human donor in a cohort sampled during active COVID-19. The CDR3, as DNA: TGTGCCACCAGTGATGGAGATGAGCAGTTCTTC. Amino acid sequence: CATSDGDEQFF.